The present entry profiles one TCR beta chain with its context. This clone's antigen is unknown. One base away there is no much larger clone; base qualities are not given. The label giving this sample's treatment or condition can be read as: allogeneic hematopoietic cell transplantation with graft depleted of TCRalphabeta T cells and CD19 B cells. Transplant recipients were children who received TCRalphabeta/CD19-depleted allogeneic hematopoietic cell grafts. The protocol used for the library was PCR. The sample was run on an Illumina HiSeq 2500. Molecular barcoding was employed in the preparation of TCR libraries, with unique molecular identifiers being used to normalize TCRbeta repertoire quantification. TCRdb reran the public reads through fastp at Q25 and MiXCR, keeping productive beta chains. CDR3 protein duplicates are merged, each entry listing the most common genes and DNA. This sample has around 960,000 distinct CDR3 sequences in its table, and about 29% of those were observed once. The top ten clonotypes cover about 28% of the sample.

This sample was taken from a study of T-cell reconstitution after alpha-beta-depleted transplantation in children (dated by TCRdb to 2016 to 2017). General notes on the study: T-cell immune reconstitution after TCRalphabeta/CD19-depleted allogeneic hematopoietic cell transplantation in children was quantitatively tracked in the study by means of TCR repertoire profiling. Broad study findings and their caveats: In some patients, the high TCRbeta diversity seen at day 60 was put down to recipient T cells and intrathymic progenitors that had survived conditioning. Apparently early alphabetaT-cell count recovery about two months after transplant reportedly relied on only several hundred rapidly expanded clones derived from non-depleted graft cells. Over the following months the frequencies of hyperexpanded clones went down, and after one year T-cell counts and TCRbeta diversity were mostly credited to newly produced T cells.

From the cysteine through the phenylalanine, the CDR3 covers 13 amino acids. The sequence is cut down to CDR3 DNA, 39 bases in frame from base 1. The junction shows trimming of 5 bases on V and 12 bases on J, plus 19 bases between the germline ends. This TCR came from a boy younger than two who had a stem cell transplant for SCID, so the T cells may come from the graft donor. Source: PBMCs, mostly from graft donor cells, taken 360 days after TCRalphabeta/CD19-depleted stem cell transplant. This receptor chain uses TRBV12-3 or TRBV12-4 and TRBJ1-1; no confident D gene assignment can be made. The DNA sequence is TGTGCCAGCAGTCCGGGGTACCCCTTCGGGACTTTCTTT. Translated, it gives CASSPGYPFGTFF.